The TCR beta chain described here comes from a study of regulatory T cells in long-lasting Graves disease. Overall study results and limits: The study found lower TCR diversity in persistent Graves' patients than in newly diagnosed ones.

Time point defined: persistent/refractory GD, antithyroid drugs over 5 years with positive TRAb. Extracted PBMC RNA gave rise to the TCR library. The authors built TCR beta libraries using iRepertoire HTBI primers and Arm-PCR of CDR3 regions. TCRdb reanalysed the multiplex PCR reads using MiXCR and keeps one entry per CDR3 protein. The sample contains almost 350,000 distinct CDR3 sequences, about 19% of which appear only once. This CDR3 is built from 14 residues. V lost 1 base and J lost 4; bases outside the gene matches: 3. Germline V gene sequence: CDR1 SGHVS, CDR2 FQNEAQ. Concerning this clonotype: Antigen: not known.

This TCR came from a female donor with Graves disease. Material: peripheral blood mononuclear cells (PBMCs), obtained when the disease was refractory, from a patient treated with antithyroid drugs. The rearrangement uses TRBV7-8 and TRBJ1-1; TRBD1 aligns across 7 bases. The CDR3 region has the DNA TGTGCCAGCAGCTTAGAGGGGGCGACCACTGAAGCTTTCTTT. Translated: CASSLEGATTEAFF.